This T cell receptor beta chain was identified during a study of T cell responses to AZD1222 COVID-19 vaccine. In germline, CDR1 is SGHTA, CDR2 FQGNSA. Trimming removed 3 bases from V and 7 bases from J; junction bases left unmatched: 19. The CDR3 runs to 18 residues. Profiling relied on immunoSEQ multiplex PCR, and the TCRdb table lists in-frame clones only, not all of them. The data contain over 130,000 clones, 85% to 95% of them seen just once; the ten biggest clones take up 5.1%. A word on this clone: The antigen is not known.

The study, taken as a whole, reports: Baseline seropositivity occurred in only six AZD1222 recipients. No day 14 peak samples; only post-peak repertoires were characterized. It should be noted that donors were predominantly white British and more often female, and clonal diversity was possibly underestimated. Regions 160-218 and 743-854 held dominance among vaccine-associated CD4 TCRs, which spanned spike.

This TCR was recovered from an adult in good health. The V and J genes are TRBV7-2 and TRBJ2-7, with 9 nucleotides matching TRBD2. The source material was peripheral blood, sampled on day 0 of AZD1222 vaccination. In DNA form, the CDR3 reads TGTGCCAGCAGCTTGGCTAGCGGGACATTTCAACTAAGGGGGGAGCAGTACTTC. This sequence encodes CASSLASGTFQLRGEQYF.